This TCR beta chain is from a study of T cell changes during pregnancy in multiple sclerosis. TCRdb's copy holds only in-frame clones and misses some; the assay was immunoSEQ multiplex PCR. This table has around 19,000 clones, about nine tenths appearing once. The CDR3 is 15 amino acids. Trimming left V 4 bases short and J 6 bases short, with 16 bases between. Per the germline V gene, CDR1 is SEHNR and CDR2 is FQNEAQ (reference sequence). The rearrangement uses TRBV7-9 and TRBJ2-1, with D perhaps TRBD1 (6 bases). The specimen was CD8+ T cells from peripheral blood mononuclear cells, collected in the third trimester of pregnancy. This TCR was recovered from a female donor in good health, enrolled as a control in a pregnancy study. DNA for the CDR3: TGTGCCAGCAGCTCCACAGGGATTTCTGGCAATGAGCAGTTCTTC. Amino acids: CASSSTGISGNEQFF.